Listed below are T cell receptor beta chains from one sample, sequenced in a study of T-cell reconstitution after alpha-beta-depleted transplantation in children. From the PCR reads, TCRdb called clonotypes with MiXCR, one entry per CDR3 protein. The sample holds about 580,000 distinct CDR3 sequences, about 21% seen once. The sample here was PBMCs, mostly from graft donor cells, taken 360 days after TCRalphabeta/CD19-depleted stem cell transplant. These receptors all come from a boy under two years old who had a stem cell transplant for acute myeloid leukemia, so the T cells may come from the graft donor. Each CDR3 is given with its conserved first and last residue. D genes are given only for firm matches. A clone size is listed for some rows: how often the clone was seen (once, few, many), or a class if it is expanded.

V gene	J gene	clone size	D gene	CDR3 protein	CDR3 DNA
TRBV13	TRBJ2-1	.	TRBD1	CASRQGVEQFF	TGTGCCAGCAGACAGGGGGTCGAGCAGTTCTTC
TRBV27	TRBJ2-1	.	TRBD2	CASSNHRGGNEQFF	TGTGCCAGCAGTAACCACCGGGGGGGCAATGAGCAGTTCTTC
TRBV7-2	TRBJ2-7	few	.	CASSSFNRDEQYF	TGTGCCAGCAGCTCCTTTAACAGGGACGAGCAGTACTTC
TRBV15	TRBJ2-3	.	TRBD2	CATSRDWSGVTDTQYF	TGTGCCACCAGCAGAGATTGGAGCGGGGTCACAGATACGCAGTATTTT
TRBV12-3/TRBV12-4	TRBJ1-2	.	TRBD1	CASSLEQGYYGYTF	TGTGCCAGCAGTTTAGAACAGGGGTACTATGGCTACACCTTC
TRBV20-1	TRBJ1-5	few	.	CSARDGGNNQPQHF	TGCAGTGCTAGAGATGGAGGGAACAATCAGCCCCAGCATTTT
TRBV5-4	TRBJ2-6	once	.	CASSLAPGLPPSGANVLTF	TGTGCCAGCAGCTTGGCTCCAGGACTCCCTCCTTCTGGGGCCAACGTCCTGACTTTC
TRBV25-1	TRBJ2-3	.	.	CASSEFTETDTQYF	TGTGCCAGCAGTGAATTCACAGAGACAGATACGCAGTATTTT
TRBV12-3/TRBV12-4	TRBJ2-3	.	.	CASRLGGASTDTQYF	TGTGCCAGCAGGCTCGGCGGGGCAAGCACAGATACGCAGTATTTT
TRBV3-1	TRBJ1-1	.	.	CASSQGPQGTEAFF	TGTGCCAGCAGCCAGGGGCCCCAAGGCACTGAAGCTTTCTTT
TRBV7-2	TRBJ2-3	.	TRBD1	CASSLAGGRGRDTQYF	TGTGCCAGCAGCTTAGCGGGTGGCAGGGGGCGAGATACGCAGTATTTT
TRBV20-1	TRBJ2-3	few	.	CSARVRKDTQYF	TGCAGTGCTAGAGTTAGGAAAGATACGCAGTATTTT
TRBV10-3	TRBJ2-3	many	.	CAVSPGDDTQYF	TGTGCCGTCTCCCCCGGGGATGATACGCAGTATTTT
TRBV7-2	TRBJ2-3	.	.	CASSLPGSRSDTQYF	TGTGCCAGCAGCTTACCGGGCTCCAGGTCAGATACGCAGTATTTT
TRBV3-1	TRBJ1-4	many	.	CASSQAGRFREKLFF	TGTGCCAGCAGCCAAGCGGGACGTTTTCGGGAAAAACTGTTTTTT
TRBV2	TRBJ2-2	.	.	CASSIASPGELFF	TGTGCCAGCAGCATAGCCTCACCTGGGGAGCTGTTTTTT
TRBV20-1	TRBJ2-3	.	TRBD2	CSAARLAGGGDTQYF	TGCAGTGCTGCAAGACTAGCGGGGGGGGGAGATACGCAGTATTTT